Below are 32 T cell receptor beta chains sequenced from a single sample in a study of CXCR3-negative and CXCR3-positive naive CD8 T cells. The TRB cDNA libraries were prepared by 5' RACE with UMI labels. TCRdb re-called the 5' RACE reads; every CDR3 protein appears as one record, without DNA. The sample data list some 40,000 distinct CDR3 sequences. Sequenced material: memory CD8+ T cells from blood. The receptors shown here come from a human donor in good health. Some clones in this sample may be carry-over from other donors' samples.

The rearrangement uses TRBV6-2 or TRBV6-3 and TRBJ2-7. This CDR3 has 11 residues. Germline CDR1 MNHEY, CDR2 SVGEGT. The CDR3 reads CASTEAYEQYF.

The J gene is TRBJ1-5, the V gene TRBV27; TCRdb returns TRBD1, unconfirmable since there is no DNA. This CDR3 is 15 amino acids long. Per the germline V gene, CDR1 is MNHEY and CDR2 is SMNVEV (reference sequence). The CDR3 region is CASSFRPGGDQPQHF.

The rearrangement joins TRBV20-1 to TRBJ2-7. Germline loops: CDR1 DFQATT, CDR2 SNEGSKA (reference sequence). The CDR3 runs 13 residues. CDR3 protein: CSAFTVVDYEQYF.

The chain links TRBV20-1 to TRBJ1-5. Germline V lookup: CDR1 DFQATT, CDR2 SNEGSKA (reference sequence). This CDR3 spans 12 amino acids. The CDR3 sequence: CSARGWDQPQHF.

The V call is TRBV2, the J call TRBJ1-1. Germline V gives CDR1 SNHLY, CDR2 FYNNEI. CDR3 length equals 16 residues. The CDR3 sequence: CASSEAGGALEIEAFF.

The chain carries TRBV7-9 and TRBJ2-4; the D call from TCRdb, TRBD1, cannot be confirmed without DNA. The CDR3 contains 15 residues. Germline lookup yields CDR1 SEHNR and CDR2 FQNEAQ (reference sequence). The CDR3 reads CASSPDRGRFVIQYF.

V is TRBV2 and J is TRBJ2-7; as DNA is missing, the TRBD1 call by TCRdb cannot be tested. Germline CDR1 SNHLY, CDR2 FYNNEI. This CDR3 has 13 residues. The CDR3: CASGPGPDYEQYF.

The rearrangement joins TRBV4-3 to TRBJ1-6; without DNA, the TCRdb call of TRBD1 cannot be checked. The CDR3 covers 15 residues. Germline V gene data show CDR1 as LGHNA and CDR2 as YSLEER. The CDR3 sequence is CASSPKDRNNSLLHF.

The rearrangement joins TRBV6-5 to TRBJ2-1; the D call of TRBD1 rests on TCRdb alone, since no DNA is present to check it. The CDR3 runs to 12 residues. Germline CDR1 reads MNHEY; CDR2 reads SVGAGI. The CDR3: CASSYGRTEQFF.

The V gene is TRBV5-1, the J gene TRBJ1-1; checking the TCRdb D call of TRBD1 is not possible without DNA. Germline V gene sequence: CDR1 SGHRS, CDR2 YFSETQ. The CDR3 is 15 residues long. This CDR3 reads CASSWGGSNDAEAFF. Full variable domain (rest looked up from reference TRBV5-1 and TRBJ1-1): KAGVTQTPRYLIKTRGQQVTLSCSPISGHRSVSWYQQTPGQGLQFLFEYFSETQRNKGNFPGRFSGRQFSNSRSEMNVSTLELGDSALYLCASSWGGSNDAEAFFGQGTRLTVV.

V usage is TRBV20-1 and J usage is TRBJ2-1; the TCRdb D gene call, TRBD2, has no DNA to confirm it. In germline, CDR1 is DFQATT, CDR2 SNEGSKA (reference sequence). The CDR3 contains 14 residues. The CDR3 protein is CSASDDYSYNEQFF.

This chain links TRBV7-9 with TRBJ1-5; the TRBD1 assignment by TCRdb is unverifiable without DNA. This CDR3 region has 14 residues. Looked up from germline, CDR1 is SEHNR and CDR2 is FQNEAQ (reference sequence). The CDR3 reads CASSARDTYQPQHF.

The chain couples TRBV6-2 or TRBV6-3 to TRBJ2-3; the TCRdb call, TRBD1, lacks DNA for checking. The CDR3 length is 14 residues. Germline CDR1 is MNHEY and CDR2 is SVGEGT. The CDR3 loop is CASSAPGSTDTQYF.

V is TRBV7-2 and J is TRBJ1-3. The CDR3 is made up of 13 amino acids. CDR1 is SGHTA, CDR2 FQGNSA, per germline. This CDR3 reads CASSPYFGNTIYF.

The chain combines TRBV27 with TRBJ2-7; with no DNA, the TCRdb D assignment of TRBD1 cannot be verified. The CDR3 has 15 amino acids. CDR1 and CDR2 (germline): MNHEY, SMNVEV (reference sequence). This CDR3 is CASSYRGAASYEQYF.

The chain links TRBV4-2 to TRBJ2-1; TCRdb indicates TRBD2, and absent DNA this call remains unverified. This CDR3 has 15 residues. Per the germline V gene, CDR1 is LGHNA and CDR2 is YNFKEQ. The chain's CDR3 is CASSQDQLAGAEQFF.

The chain combines TRBV11-2 with TRBJ2-4; TCRdb proposes TRBD1, but this gene call is untestable without DNA. The CDR3 is made up of 14 amino acids. CDR1 and CDR2 from the germline V gene are SGHAT and FQNNGV. CDR3 residues: CASSAMSEGDIQYF.

The rearrangement uses TRBV6-6 and TRBJ2-4. CDR3 size: 12 residues. Germline-derived CDR1 and CDR2 are MNHNY and SVGAGI (reference sequence). The CDR3 protein is CASGRDKNIQYF.

The chain has TRBV28 and TRBJ1-1. CDR3 size: 15 residues. CDR1 is MDHEN and CDR2 is SYDVKM in the germline V gene. CDR3 loop: CASSLLTGVNTEAFF.

The V gene is TRBV19, the J gene TRBJ1-1; TCRdb reports TRBD1, a call that lacks DNA to check it against. Germline CDR1 reads LNHDA; CDR2 reads SQIVND (reference sequence). The length of the CDR3 is 13 residues. CDR3 protein: CASSMGQNTEAFF. The complete variable domain, with remaining parts taken from reference TRBV19 and TRBJ1-1, reads DGGITQSPKYLFRKEGQNVTLSCEQNLNHDAMYWYRQDPGQGLRLIYYSQIVNDFQKGDIAEGYSVSREKKESFPLTVTSAQKNPTAFYLCASSMGQNTEAFFGQGTRLTVV.

The CDR3 protein is CASCLAKTSGGAHTDTQYF. The chain joins TRBV5-1 to TRBJ2-3; TCRdb's D call of TRBD2 is untestable without DNA. CDR1 SGHRS and CDR2 YFSETQ come from the germline V gene. CDR3 length: 19 residues.

The chain employs TRBV10-2 and TRBJ1-1. The CDR3 runs to 14 residues. Germline lookup yields CDR1 WSHSY and CDR2 SAAADI. The CDR3 loop is CASSDDIANTEAFF.

V and J are TRBV29-1 and TRBJ2-5; TCRdb proposes TRBD1, but this gene call is untestable without DNA. Germline values: CDR1 SQVTM, CDR2 ANQGSEA. There are 14 residues in the CDR3. The CDR3 sequence: CSAVEGGFKETQYF.

The gene calls are TRBV6-5 and TRBJ1-2; TCRdb's D gene call, TRBD1, goes unchecked for lack of DNA. This CDR3 contains 13 residues. From germline, CDR1 is MNHEY and CDR2 SVGAGI. CDR3 in amino acids: CASSYGAGSGYTF.

The genes are TRBV10-3 and TRBJ2-3; TCRdb names TRBD2, which stays unverified in the absence of DNA. This CDR3 is 16 amino acids long. Germline-derived CDR1 and CDR2 are ENHRY and SYGVKD. CDR3 sequence reads: CAISESPGGVGDTQYF.

The rearrangement uses TRBV28 and TRBJ1-1; TCRdb names TRBD1, which stays unverified in the absence of DNA. The CDR3 sequence is 16 residues long. Germline assignment: CDR1 MDHEN and CDR2 SYDVKM. The CDR3 is CASSFLQGRGNTEAFF.

The V call is TRBV27, the J call TRBJ2-3; the D call of TRBD1 rests on TCRdb alone, since no DNA is present to check it. The CDR3 spans 14 residues. Germline V lookup: CDR1 MNHEY, CDR2 SMNVEV (reference sequence). This CDR3 is CASTPDSYTDTQYF.

The rearrangement links TRBV10-1 to TRBJ2-7; TCRdb designates TRBD2, a call that cannot be tested without DNA. This CDR3 region has 15 residues. Germline V gene sequence: CDR1 WNHNN, CDR2 SYGVQD (reference sequence). The CDR3 sequence is CASSESPSGSSEQYF.

The rearrangement joins TRBV29-1 to TRBJ2-7; TCRdb indicates TRBD1, and absent DNA this call remains unverified. CDR3 length: 12 residues. The germline V gene encodes CDR1 SQVTM and CDR2 ANQGSEA. CDR3 residues: CSVRRQGYEQYF.

V gene TRBV3-1 combines with J gene TRBJ2-5; there is no DNA to check the TCRdb D call of TRBD1. Germline V gene sequence: CDR1 LGHDT, CDR2 YNNKEL (reference sequence). The CDR3 loop spans 15 amino acids. CDR3 protein: CASRRDRGQVETQYF.

The gene calls are TRBV14 and TRBJ2-7. Germline values: CDR1 SGHDN, CDR2 FVKESK. The CDR3 runs to 15 residues. This CDR3 reads CASSQDLSEVYEQYF.

The gene calls are TRBV12-3 or TRBV12-4 and TRBJ1-6; TCRdb proposes TRBD1, but this gene call is untestable without DNA. CDR3 length equals 14 residues. CDR3 protein: CASRGTGGLSPLHF.